A single sample is the source of the 29 T cell receptor beta chains below, sequenced in a study of response to subunit inactivated influenza vaccine. TCRdb reprocessed the RT-PCR reads via MiXCR and lists one record per CDR3 protein. Among over 650,000 distinct CDR3 sequences, about 18% were seen once, and the ten largest hold approximately 11%. Here the sequenced sample was PBMCs from blood, taken roughly 5 days after vaccination. Receptor source: a man in his forties or fifties who received an inactivated influenza vaccine.

This clonotype was picked up a small number of times. The CDR3, as DNA: TGTGCCAGCAGTTCACCGGGACAGGGGGCGCGTTACGAGCAGTACTTC. This sequence encodes CASSSPGQGARYEQYF. J is TRBJ2-7 and V is TRBV12-3 or TRBV12-4; 12 nucleotides align to TRBD1. The trim removed 4 bases at V and 4 bases at J, leaving 8 bases unmatched. The CDR3 covers 16 residues.

J is TRBJ2-1 and V is TRBV5-4, with D tentatively TRBD1 or TRBD2 (5 bases each). CDR1 is SGHNT and CDR2 is YYREEE in the germline V gene (reference sequence). There are 14 residues in the CDR3. Trimming took 3 bases from V and 5 from J, leaving 12 bases between them. This CDR3 is CASSSRDGDNEQFF. The CDR3 DNA is TGTGCCAGCAGCTCCCGGGACGGAGACAATGAGCAGTTCTTC. Drawing the rest from reference TRBV5-4 and TRBJ2-1, the complete variable domain is ETGVTQSPTHLIKTRGQQVTLRCSSQSGHNTVSWYQQALGQGPQFIFQYYREEENGRGNFPPRFSGLQFPNYSSELNVNALELDDSALYLCASSSRDGDNEQFFGPGTRLTVL.

The V gene is TRBV2, the J gene TRBJ2-5; TRBD2 aligns across 12 bases. Trimming took 6 bases from V and 5 from J; bases not matched to a gene: 7. Germline V gene sequence: CDR1 SNHLY, CDR2 FYNNEI. CDR3 size: 15 residues. The CDR3 nucleotides read TGTGCCAGCAGCCCGGGACTAGCGGGTCTTGAGACCCAGTACTTC. The encoded protein is CASSPGLAGLETQYF.

This clonotype was seen repeatedly, ten times or more. A junction boundary mismatches the germline segment, possibly from a read error. The chain couples TRBV5-1 to TRBJ2-3, with TRBD2 matching 10 bases. Germline V gene sequence: CDR1 SGHRS, CDR2 YFSETQ. The CDR3 extends over 14 amino acids. The DNA for the CDR3 is TGTGCCAGCAGCCCACTAGCGGGGACAGATACGCAGTATTTT. This codes for CASSPLAGTDTQYF.

The chain joins TRBV6-5 to TRBJ1-5, with 7 bases fitting TRBD1. CDR1 and CDR2 (germline): MNHEY, SVGAGI. The CDR3 runs to 14 residues. The V and J ends lost 5 bases and 10 bases, in that order; junction bases with no gene match: 11. CDR3 region: CASSIDRAVGPQHF. The DNA of the CDR3 is TGTGCCAGCAGTATCGACAGGGCGGTAGGTCCCCAGCATTTT.

This clonotype was recorded a few times. The chain employs TRBV7-2 and TRBJ2-3, with 12 nucleotides matching TRBD1. The CDR3 is 17 amino acids. J gave up 4 bases and V 3 bases, and 8 bases lay outside the gene matches. Per germline, CDR1 SGHTA and CDR2 FQGNSA. The CDR3 spells CASSLGQGASLADTQYF. The CDR3 DNA follows: TGTGCCAGCAGCTTGGGACAGGGGGCGTCTCTTGCAGATACGCAGTATTTT.

This clonotype appeared a few times. The chain links TRBV7-2 to TRBJ2-7; D is ambiguous. The ends were cut back, 1 base at V and 0 bases at J, with 7 bases in the middle. CDR1 SGHTA and CDR2 FQGNSA come from the germline V gene. The CDR3 length is 14 residues. CDR3 DNA: TGTGCCAGCAGCTTAGAGGCTCACTCCTACGAGCAGTACTTC. It specifies CASSLEAHSYEQYF.

The sample holds a few counts of this clonotype. The chain is built from TRBV14 and TRBJ2-3; tentatively, D is TRBD1 (5 bases). Germline CDR1 and CDR2: SGHDN and FVKESK. CDR3 length equals 15 residues. Trimming shortened V by 4 bases and J by 1 base, and 12 bases separated the two germline ends. The DNA of the CDR3 is TGTGCCAGCAGCCGAAGGGGCGACCGCACAGATACGCAGTATTTT. Its protein is CASSRRGDRTDTQYF.

A word on this clonotype: This may be a read error: a much more frequent sequence differs by one nucleotide. The chain uses TRBV7-8 and TRBJ2-7; 12 bases line up with TRBD2. Germline CDR1 reads SGHVS; CDR2 reads FQNEAQ. This CDR3 is 14 amino acids long. With V trimmed by 7 bases and J by 2 bases, 3 bases remained unmatched. The CDR3 loop reads CASNPSGGAYEQYF. In DNA form, the CDR3 reads TGTGCCAGCAACCCTAGCGGGGGGGCCTACGAGCAGTACTTC.

The sample holds a few counts of this clonotype. The rearrangement links TRBV6-5 to TRBJ2-5; the D gene is possibly TRBD1 (6 bases). With 4 bases removed from V and 4 bases from J, the gap between germline ends came to 13 bases. The CDR3 totals 14 residues. Germline V gene lookup returns CDR1 MNHEY and CDR2 SVGAGI. CDR3 region: CASSLQAGVETQYF. The CDR3 DNA is TGTGCCAGCAGTTTACAAGCAGGGGTAGAGACCCAGTACTTC.

The V call is TRBV3-1, the J call TRBJ2-7; 7 bases map to TRBD2. Trimming cost V 1 base and J 2 bases; bases outside gene matches: 5. The length of the CDR3 is 15 residues. CDR1 is LGHDT and CDR2 is YNNKEL in the germline V gene (reference sequence). CDR3 loop: CASSQGSGAPYEQYF. DNA of the CDR3: TGTGCCAGCAGCCAAGGGAGCGGGGCTCCCTACGAGCAGTACTTC.

J is TRBJ2-2 and V is TRBV29-1; 7 bases are shared with TRBD2. After removal of 3 bases from V and 0 bases from J, the junction contained 4 bases not matched to a gene. CDR3 length equals 15 residues. Germline CDR1 is SQVTM and CDR2 is ANQGSEA. The DNA for the CDR3 is TGCAGCGTTGACCTAGCGGAAACGAACACCGGGGAGCTGTTTTTT. Encoded protein: CSVDLAETNTGELFF.

The V and J genes are TRBV6-2 or TRBV6-3 and TRBJ2-6; D uncertain. The CDR3 is 16 residues long. The V end was cut by 7 bases, the J end by 1 base, with 14 bases between. Germline CDR1 and CDR2: MNHEY and SVGEGT. The CDR3 here is CASTHLGISGANVLTF. The CDR3 DNA follows: TGTGCCAGCACCCATCTCGGCATTTCTGGGGCCAACGTCCTGACTTTC.

V is TRBV7-2 and J is TRBJ2-3; 7 nucleotides agree with TRBD2. V shed 5 bases, J shed 7 bases, and the junction held 12 bases outside the gene matches. Per the germline V gene, CDR1 is SGHTA and CDR2 is FQGNSA. The CDR3 contains 15 residues. The chain's CDR3 is CASSHMGGEGNTQYF. The DNA of the CDR3 is TGTGCCAGCAGCCACATGGGAGGGGAGGGGAATACGCAGTATTTT. Complete variable domain (other parts from reference TRBV7-2 and TRBJ2-3): GAGVSQSPSNKVTEKGKDVELRCDPISGHTALYWYRQSLGQGLEFLIYFQGNSAPDKSGLPSDRFSAERTGGSVSTLTIQRTQQEDSAVYLCASSHMGGEGNTQYFGPGTRLTVL.

The V call is TRBV6-5, the J call TRBJ2-5; 7 bases fit TRBD1. The CDR3 has 16 residues. The germline V gene has CDR1 MNHEY and CDR2 SVGAGI. Trimming at V came to 2 bases and at J to 0 bases, leaving 6 bases not matched to a gene. This CDR3 reads CASSYGTVPYQETQYF. In DNA, the CDR3 is TGTGCCAGCAGTTACGGGACAGTTCCGTACCAAGAGACCCAGTACTTC.

The chain carries TRBV10-1 and TRBJ1-6; maybe TRBD1 (5 bases). The CDR3 length is 14 residues. In germline, CDR1 is WNHNN, CDR2 SYGVQD (reference sequence). Trimming removed 6 bases at V and 5 bases at J, with 11 bases between. The DNA for the CDR3 is TGCGCCAGCAGACGGGACCGCCATAATTCACCCCTCCACTTT. Translating it yields CASRRDRHNSPLHF.

This clonotype turned up a few times. The genes are TRBV11-1 and TRBJ2-3; 12 bases are shared with TRBD2. The V gene end was trimmed by 4 bases and the J gene end by 0 bases; junction bases not matched to a gene: 11. CDR1 and CDR2 from the germline V gene are SGHAT and FQDESV (reference sequence). This CDR3 is 19 amino acids long. CDR3 sequence reads: CASSWRLAGVLSSTDTQYF. The CDR3, as DNA: TGTGCCAGCAGCTGGAGACTAGCGGGAGTTTTGTCTAGCACAGATACGCAGTATTTT.

This sequence joins TRBV6-5 and TRBJ1-2; D remains unclear. This CDR3 has 13 amino acids. Per the germline V gene, CDR1 is MNHEY and CDR2 is SVGAGI. V was pared by 4 bases and J by 6 bases, with 12 bases between. CDR3 residues: CASSSLIRDGYTF. CDR3 nucleotide sequence: TGTGCCAGCAGTTCCCTCATTAGGGATGGCTACACCTTC.

There are a few counts of this clonotype. The rearrangement links TRBV20-1 to TRBJ1-1; 8 bases are a match to TRBD1. Germline trimming cut 3 bases from V and 0 bases from J; bases unmatched to any gene: 6. CDR1 and CDR2 (germline): DFQATT, SNEGSKA (reference sequence). This CDR3 has 15 amino acids. CDR3 in DNA: TGCAGTGCTAGCGCCCGACAGGGGATGAACACTGAAGCTTTCTTT. Translating it yields CSASARQGMNTEAFF.

This clonotype was observed a few times. The chain links TRBV7-9 to TRBJ2-5, with 8 positions matching TRBD2. CDR3 length equals 16 residues. From germline, CDR1 is SEHNR and CDR2 FQNEAQ (reference sequence). The J segment lost 2 bases and the V segment lost 5 bases, leaving 10 bases of the junction unmatched. In DNA, the CDR3 is TGTGCCAGCAGCCCGAGGGCCAGCGGGGGACAAGAGACCCAGTACTTC. This translates into CASSPRASGGQETQYF. The full variable domain, with the rest looked up from reference TRBV7-9 and TRBJ2-5, is DTGVSQNPRHKITKRGQNVTFRCDPISEHNRLYWYRQTLGQGPEFLTYFQNEAQLEKSRLLSDRFSAERPKGSFSTLEIQRTEQGDSAMYLCASSPRASGGQETQYFGPGTRLLVL.

This clonotype was found a few times. This CDR3 is CASRDTAYEQYF. The CDR3 DNA is TGTGCCAGCAGGGATACAGCCTACGAGCAGTACTTC. This chain uses TRBV2 with TRBJ2-7; D remains ambiguous. The CDR3 is made up of 12 amino acids. V was cut by 6 bases and J by 2 bases, with 8 bases left in between. Germline CDR1 SNHLY, CDR2 FYNNEI.

Ten or more counts support this clonotype. The chain combines TRBV4-3 with TRBJ2-1, with 9 bases identical to TRBD2. Per the germline V gene, CDR1 is LGHNA and CDR2 is YSLEER. The CDR3 covers 17 residues. With V trimmed by 0 bases and J by 2 bases, 5 bases remained unmatched. The DNA for the CDR3 is TGCGCCAGCAGCCAAGATCTTGCTAGCGGGGCCTACAATGAGCAGTTCTTC. This sequence encodes CASSQDLASGAYNEQFF.

The chain couples TRBV10-3 to TRBJ2-5; a weak D match, TRBD1 (6 bases). Per germline, CDR1 ENHRY and CDR2 SYGVKD. The CDR3 is 12 residues long. Deletions cut 7 bases from V and 6 bases from J, with 12 bases between. CDR3 sequence reads: CAINSGDQTQYF. CDR3 DNA: TGTGCCATCAATTCAGGGGACCAGACCCAGTACTTC.

The chain employs TRBV20-1 and TRBJ2-3; D possibly uses TRBD1 or TRBD2 (5 bases each). Trimming took off 5 bases at V and 3 bases at J, with 15 bases between the two ends. Looked up from germline, CDR1 is DFQATT and CDR2 is SNEGSKA (reference sequence). The CDR3 has 14 amino acids. CDR3 sequence (DNA): TGCAGTGCTCGGGACGGCAGGAGTACAGATACGCAGTATTTT. It codes for CSARDGRSTDTQYF.

This clonotype was observed a handful of times. V and J are TRBV28 and TRBJ2-7; 9 bases are shared with TRBD1. Germline loops: CDR1 MDHEN, CDR2 SYDVKM. The CDR3 covers 17 residues. The junction had 11 bases not matched to a gene; V was cut back by 4 bases and J by 1 base. The CDR3 reads CASSSGQGWVGSYEQYF. DNA of the CDR3: TGTGCCAGCAGTTCGGGACAGGGCTGGGTCGGGTCCTACGAGCAGTACTTC.

The J gene is TRBJ2-2, the V gene TRBV3-1, with D unclear. The CDR3 totals 17 residues. Trimming left V 11 bases short and J 6 bases short, with 28 bases between. Germline assignment: CDR1 LGHDT and CDR2 YNNKEL (reference sequence). CDR3 in DNA: TGTGCCTTCAGCCCGCTACCTTTACTGCCGGTCGCCGGGGAGCTGTTTTTT. Translating it yields CAFSPLPLLPVAGELFF.

This clonotype was picked up many times. The chain couples TRBV20-1 to TRBJ2-1, with TRBD2 identical over 12 bases. CDR1 and CDR2 from the germline V gene are DFQATT and SNEGSKA (reference sequence). The CDR3 sequence is 15 residues long. V lost 5 bases, J lost 5 bases, and 7 bases stayed unmatched. CDR3 amino acids: CSAPRLAGDDNEQFF. The CDR3 coding sequence is TGCAGTGCTCCCCGACTAGCGGGAGACGACAATGAGCAGTTCTTC.

This clonotype was counted a few times. This chain connects TRBV7-9 to TRBJ2-5; weak D call: TRBD2 (5 bases). The V gene lost 5 bases and the J gene lost 7 bases, with 17 bases spanning the gap. This CDR3 is built from 14 residues. Germline CDR1 and CDR2: SEHNR and FQNEAQ (reference sequence). The CDR3 protein is CASSPEGRVGTQYF. The CDR3 coding sequence is TGTGCCAGCAGCCCCGAGGGTCGGGTCGGGACCCAGTACTTC.

This clonotype was seen repeatedly, ten times or more. V usage is TRBV6-2 or TRBV6-3 and J usage is TRBJ2-5; no reliable D call. V dropped 2 bases and J dropped 3 bases, with 4 bases sitting between them. The CDR3 length is 12 residues. Germline loops: CDR1 MNHEY, CDR2 SVGEGT. DNA for the CDR3: TGTGCCAGCAGTTACGGGAAAGAGACCCAGTACTTC. Protein: CASSYGKETQYF.